Listed here are 20 T cell receptor beta chains from one sample, sequenced in a study of blood T cell repertoires in COVID-19. Only in-frame clones appear in the TCRdb table, and some are missing; sequencing was by immunoSEQ multiplex PCR. The sample carries 150,000 or so clones, 65% to 85% recorded once. The sequenced sample consisted of PBMCs or T cells enriched from blood (not recorded which). Receptor source: a woman between 50 and 59 years old in a cohort exposed to, infected with or recovered from COVID-19 (not recorded which).

V usage is TRBV28 and J usage is TRBJ1-1; a weak D match, TRBD1 (5 bases). Trimming took 7 bases from V and 0 from J, leaving 12 bases between them. This CDR3 spans 14 amino acids. Looked up from germline, CDR1 is MDHEN and CDR2 is SYDVKM. Written as DNA, the CDR3 is TGTGCCAGCACCATCGGACAATTGAACACTGAAGCTTTCTTT. Encoded protein: CASTIGQLNTEAFF.

This clone was found a few times. This chain joins TRBV15 and TRBJ2-3, with D tentatively TRBD2 (5 bases). The length of the CDR3 is 19 residues. Germline V lookup: CDR1 LNHNV, CDR2 YYDKDF (reference sequence). Deletions cut 0 bases from V and 2 bases from J, with 21 bases between. CDR3 in DNA: TGTGCCACCAGCAGAGATTTGGGTTTATCTGCGGGCACCACAGATACGCAGTATTTT. This encodes CATSRDLGLSAGTTDTQYF.

The V and J genes are TRBV7-9 and TRBJ2-6; D might be TRBD1 (6 bases). This CDR3 has 14 amino acids. Germline CDR1 and CDR2: SEHNR and FQNEAQ (reference sequence). Trimming took 5 bases from V and 1 from J, leaving 6 bases between them. Written as DNA, the CDR3 is TGTGCCAGCAGCCAGGGGTCTGGGGCCAACGTCCTGACTTTC. It codes for CASSQGSGANVLTF.

The chain is built from TRBV5-1 and TRBJ2-7, with a possible D match to TRBD1 (5 bases). The CDR3 totals 13 residues. V shed 4 bases and J shed 3 bases, with 11 bases lying between them. The germline gives CDR1 SGHRS, CDR2 YFSETQ. In nucleotides, the CDR3 is TGCGCCAGCAGCCAGGACACCATCTACGAGCAGTACTTC. Its protein product is CASSQDTIYEQYF.

The chain carries TRBV7-9 and TRBJ1-3; maybe TRBD1 (5 bases). The germline gives CDR1 SEHNR, CDR2 FQNEAQ (reference sequence). The length of the CDR3 is 14 residues. V was pared by 1 base and J by 4 bases, with 8 bases between. The CDR3 here is CASSLVAGGNTIYF. CDR3 DNA sequence: TGTGCCAGCAGCTTAGTGGCAGGGGGAAACACCATATATTTT.

The chain joins TRBV7-9 to TRBJ1-3; D is ambiguous. The CDR3 consists of 14 residues. The V end was cut by 1 base, the J end by 2 bases, with 6 bases between. The germline gives CDR1 SEHNR, CDR2 FQNEAQ (reference sequence). The CDR3 is CASSLVFTGNTIYF. The CDR3 nucleotides are TGTGCCAGCAGCTTAGTTTTTACTGGAAACACCATATATTTT. Based on the CDR3 plus reference TRBV7-9 and TRBJ1-3, the full variable domain is DTGVSQNPRHKITKRGQNVTFRCDPISEHNRLYWYRQTLGQGPEFLTYFQNEAQLEKSRLLSDRFSAERPKGSFSTLEIQRTEQGDSAMYLCASSLVFTGNTIYFGEGSWLTVV.

This sequence joins TRBV28 and TRBJ1-2; maybe TRBD1 (6 bases). Germline V CDR1 and CDR2: MDHEN, SYDVKM. Trimming stripped 4 bases from V and 7 bases from J, with 22 bases between. The length of the CDR3 is 16 residues. CDR3 protein: CASSYPLAGALGGYTF. In nucleotides, the CDR3 is TGTGCCAGCAGTTACCCCCTGGCAGGGGCGTTAGGTGGCTACACCTTC.

J is TRBJ1-2 and V is TRBV4-2; 9 bases are a match to TRBD1. The CDR3 sequence is 16 residues long. After removal of 5 bases from V and 3 bases from J, the junction contained 10 bases not matched to a gene. CDR1 is LGHNA, CDR2 YNFKEQ, per germline. DNA of the CDR3: TGTGCCAGCAGCGCCACCTGGACAGGGGATTACTATGGCTACACCTTC. Protein sequence: CASSATWTGDYYGYTF.

Concerning this clone: This sample includes further DNA sequences coding for the same CDR3. The V call is TRBV7-2, the J call TRBJ1-2, with D perhaps matching TRBD1 (5 bases). This CDR3 is 14 amino acids long. The germline V gene encodes CDR1 SGHTA and CDR2 FQGNSA. V lost 1 base to trimming and J lost 2 bases, with 8 bases between them. In DNA form, the CDR3 reads TGTGCCAGCAGCTTAGAAGGGGCGAACTATGGCTACACCTTC. This sequence encodes CASSLEGANYGYTF.

The rearrangement uses TRBV4-1 and TRBJ1-1, with 7 bases lining up with TRBD1. V was clipped by 0 bases and J by 7 bases; unmatched bases: 8. This CDR3 has 15 amino acids. Germline V CDR1 and CDR2: MGHRA, YSYEKL. For the CDR3, the DNA is TGCGCCAGCAGCCAAGAAATAAACGACAGGGATGAAGCTTTCTTT. Protein product: CASSQEINDRDEAFF.

The chain couples TRBV6-2 or TRBV6-3 to TRBJ1-5; 7 nucleotides match TRBD1. This CDR3 has 17 residues. Unmatched junction bases numbered 11, after V lost 4 bases and J lost 2 bases. Germline V lookup: CDR1 MNHEY, CDR2 SVGEGT. CDR3 nucleotide sequence: TGTGCCAGCAGTTCGCCCCAAAGGGGGCCGGGCAATCAGCCCCAGCATTTT. Its protein product is CASSSPQRGPGNQPQHF.

V gene TRBV2 combines with J gene TRBJ2-2; D perhaps matches TRBD2 (7 bases). The length of the CDR3 is 17 residues. Germline V CDR1 and CDR2: SNHLY, FYNNEI. The V end lost 5 bases, the J end lost 1 base, and 17 bases lay between the germline ends. The CDR3 bases are TGTGCCAGCAGTATTTTCGCGGGGGCCCTGAACACCGGGGAGCTGTTTTTT. Residues: CASSIFAGALNTGELFF.

The rearrangement uses TRBV7-2 and TRBJ1-2; D gene unclear. Germline V gene data show CDR1 as SGHTA and CDR2 as FQGNSA. The CDR3 is 13 residues long. Between the trimmed V and J ends, which lost 6 bases and 1 base, there was a span of 9 bases. The CDR3 nucleotides are TGTGCCAGCAGGCCTCCAGTTAACTATGGCTACACCTTC. Encoded protein: CASRPPVNYGYTF.

The chain employs TRBV7-8 and TRBJ2-5, with TRBD1 matching 8 bases. Germline-derived CDR1 and CDR2 are SGHVS and FQNEAQ. The CDR3 has 15 residues. V was clipped by 6 bases and J by 4 bases; unmatched bases: 10. CDR3 bases: TGTGCCAGCAGTTCCCAGGGGGCGCGGGGAGAGACCCAGTACTTC. It specifies CASSSQGARGETQYF.

The chain carries TRBV27 and TRBJ2-7, with TRBD1 matching 9 bases. Germline V gene lookup returns CDR1 MNHEY and CDR2 SMNVEV (reference sequence). The CDR3 contains 15 residues. The V segment lost 6 bases and the J segment 4 bases; nucleotides outside the gene matches: 10. The CDR3 DNA sequence: TGTGCCAGCAGCTACACGCCGGGACAGGGTTACGAGCAGTACTTC. Its translation: CASSYTPGQGYEQYF.

The genes are TRBV2 and TRBJ1-5, with 8 bases identical to TRBD1. Per germline, CDR1 SNHLY and CDR2 FYNNEI. CDR3 length: 13 residues. Germline trimming cut 7 bases from V and 5 bases from J; bases unmatched to any gene: 4. The CDR3 here is CASIGQGDQPQHF. The CDR3 DNA reads as TGTGCCAGCATCGGACAGGGAGATCAGCCCCAGCATTTT. The complete variable domain, with remaining parts taken from reference TRBV2 and TRBJ1-5, reads EPEVTQTPSHQVTQMGQEVILRCVPISNHLYFYWYRQILGQKVEFLVSFYNNEISEKSEIFDDQFSVERPDGSNFTLKIRSTKLEDSAMYFCASIGQGDQPQHFGDGTRLSIL.

The V gene is TRBV3-1 (or the pseudogene TRBV3-2), the J gene TRBJ2-4, with 8 bases matching TRBD2. V gave up 4 bases and J gave up 3 bases; unmatched junction bases: 5. CDR3 length equals 15 residues. The germline gives CDR1 LGHDT, CDR2 YNNKEL (reference sequence). CDR3 residues: CASSPGGGGKNIQYF. The CDR3 DNA reads as TGTGCCAGCAGCCCGGGGGGGGGCGGCAAAAACATTCAGTACTTC.

This clone was observed a handful of times. Other DNA sequences in this sample translate to the same CDR3. The genes are TRBV9 and TRBJ1-3, with D possibly being TRBD1 (6 bases). V lost 0 bases to trimming and J lost 4 bases, with 11 bases between them. There are 15 residues in the CDR3. CDR1 is SGDLS and CDR2 is YYNGEE in the germline V gene. As DNA, the CDR3 is TGTGCCAGCAGCGTAGATCAGGGGTCGGGAAACACCATATATTTT. Its protein product is CASSVDQGSGNTIYF.

About this clone: The same CDR3 can be traced to other DNA sequences in this sample. The chain employs TRBV3-1 (or the pseudogene TRBV3-2) and TRBJ1-2, with D tentatively TRBD1 (5 bases). V was pared by 2 bases and J by 3 bases, with 13 bases between. The CDR3 consists of 15 residues. CDR1 LGHDT and CDR2 YNNKEL come from the germline V gene (reference sequence). The CDR3: CASSQPTGEDYGYTF. The CDR3 nucleotides are TGTGCCAGCAGCCAACCTACAGGTGAGGACTATGGCTACACCTTC.

The chain couples TRBV19 to TRBJ1-5; 7 bases are shared with TRBD1. The CDR3 spans 15 residues. CDR1 and CDR2 from the germline V gene are LNHDA and SQIVND (reference sequence). V shed 3 bases and J 7 bases; nucleotides not matched to a gene: 9. As DNA, the CDR3 is TGTGCCAGTAGTATCTGGGACAGCACACGGCAGCCCCAGCATTTT. Residues: CASSIWDSTRQPQHF.